This entry features one T cell receptor (beta chain) sequence. The data derive from a study of T cell changes during pregnancy in multiple sclerosis. Produced via immunoSEQ multiplex PCR; TCRdb's table is partial and in-frame only. The sample lists fewer than 70,000 clones, roughly 89% occurring once. Trimming stripped 1 base from V and 3 bases from J, with 10 bases between. This CDR3 is 14 amino acids long. CDR1 and CDR2 from the germline V gene are SGHRS and YFSETQ. Material: peripheral blood, obtained in the second trimester of pregnancy. This receptor was taken from a female donor with multiple sclerosis, enrolled in a pregnancy study. This chain joins TRBV5-1 and TRBJ2-5; D is unclear. CDR3 in DNA: TGCGCCAGCAGCTTGTCTGGCGGAGAAGAGACCCAGTACTTC. Encoded protein: CASSLSGGEETQYF.